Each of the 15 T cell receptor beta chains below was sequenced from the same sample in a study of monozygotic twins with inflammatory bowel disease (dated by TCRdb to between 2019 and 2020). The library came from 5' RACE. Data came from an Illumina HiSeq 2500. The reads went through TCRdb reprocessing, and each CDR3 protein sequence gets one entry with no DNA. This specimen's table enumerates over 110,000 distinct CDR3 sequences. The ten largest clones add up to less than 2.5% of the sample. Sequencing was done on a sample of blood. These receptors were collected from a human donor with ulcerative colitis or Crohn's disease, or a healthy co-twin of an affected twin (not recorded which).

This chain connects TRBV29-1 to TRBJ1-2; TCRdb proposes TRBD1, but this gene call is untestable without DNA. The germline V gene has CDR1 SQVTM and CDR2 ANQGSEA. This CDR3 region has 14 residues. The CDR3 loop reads CSVENRGNNYGYTF.

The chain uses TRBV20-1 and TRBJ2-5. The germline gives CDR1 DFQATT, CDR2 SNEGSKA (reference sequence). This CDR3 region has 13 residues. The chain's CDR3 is CSARDQRQETQYF.

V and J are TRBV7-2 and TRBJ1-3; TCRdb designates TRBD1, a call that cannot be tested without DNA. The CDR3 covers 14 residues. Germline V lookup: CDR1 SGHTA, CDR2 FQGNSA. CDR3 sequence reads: CASSPLGGGNTIYF.

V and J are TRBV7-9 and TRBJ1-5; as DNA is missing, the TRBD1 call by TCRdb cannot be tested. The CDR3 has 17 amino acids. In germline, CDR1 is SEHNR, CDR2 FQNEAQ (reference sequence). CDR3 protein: CASSLRQGNNSNQPQHF. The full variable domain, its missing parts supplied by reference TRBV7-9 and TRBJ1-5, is DTGVSQNPRHKITKRGQNVTFRCDPISEHNRLYWYRQTLGQGPEFLTYFQNEAQLEKSRLLSDRFSAERPKGSFSTLEIQRTEQGDSAMYLCASSLRQGNNSNQPQHFGDGTRLSIL.

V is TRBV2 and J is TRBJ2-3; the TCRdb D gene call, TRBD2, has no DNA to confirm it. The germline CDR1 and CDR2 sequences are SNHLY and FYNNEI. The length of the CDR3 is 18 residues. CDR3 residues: CASRAPASGGPSTDTQYF.

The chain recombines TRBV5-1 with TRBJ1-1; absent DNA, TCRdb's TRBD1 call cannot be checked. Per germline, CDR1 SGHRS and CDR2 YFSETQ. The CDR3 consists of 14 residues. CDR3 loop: CASSEGQGGTEAFF.

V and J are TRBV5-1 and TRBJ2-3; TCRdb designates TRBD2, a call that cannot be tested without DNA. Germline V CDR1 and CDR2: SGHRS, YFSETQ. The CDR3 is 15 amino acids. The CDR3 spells CASSQGGTLTDTQYF.

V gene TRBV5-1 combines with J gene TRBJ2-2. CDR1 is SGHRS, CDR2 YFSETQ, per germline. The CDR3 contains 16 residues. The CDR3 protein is CASSLLGSANTGELFF.

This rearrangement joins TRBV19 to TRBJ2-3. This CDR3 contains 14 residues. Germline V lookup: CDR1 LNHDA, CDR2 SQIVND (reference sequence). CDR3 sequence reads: CASSIQSKSDTQYF. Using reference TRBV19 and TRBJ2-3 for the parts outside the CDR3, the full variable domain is DGGITQSPKYLFRKEGQNVTLSCEQNLNHDAMYWYRQDPGQGLRLIYYSQIVNDFQKGDIAEGYSVSREKKESFPLTVTSAQKNPTAFYLCASSIQSKSDTQYFGPGTRLTVL.

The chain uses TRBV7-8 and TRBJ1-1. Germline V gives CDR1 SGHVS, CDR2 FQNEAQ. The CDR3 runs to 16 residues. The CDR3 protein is CASSLGLHGSNTEAFF. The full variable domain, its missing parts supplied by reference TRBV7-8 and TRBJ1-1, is GAGVSQSPRYKVAKRGQDVALRCDPISGHVSLFWYQQALGQGPEFLTYFQNEAQLDKSGLPSDRFFAERPEGSVSTLKIQRTQQEDSAVYLCASSLGLHGSNTEAFFGQGTRLTVV.

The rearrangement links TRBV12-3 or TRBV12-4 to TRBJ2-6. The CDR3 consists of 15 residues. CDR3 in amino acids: CASRGQISGANVLTF.

CDR3 in amino acids: CSARVGTASTDTQYF. The chain combines TRBV20-1 with TRBJ2-3; TCRdb calls TRBD1, which cannot be checked without DNA. CDR3 length: 15 residues. Germline CDR1 is DFQATT and CDR2 is SNEGSKA (reference sequence).

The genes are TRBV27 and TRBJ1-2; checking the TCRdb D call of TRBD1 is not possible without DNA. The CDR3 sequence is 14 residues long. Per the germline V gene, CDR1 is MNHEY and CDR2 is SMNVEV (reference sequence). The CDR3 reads CASGRTVSNYGYSF.

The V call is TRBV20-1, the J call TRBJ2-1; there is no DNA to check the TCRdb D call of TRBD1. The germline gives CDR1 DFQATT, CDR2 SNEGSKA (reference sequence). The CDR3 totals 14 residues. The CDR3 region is CGARDRRGHNEQFF.

CDR3 sequence: CASSHKYLKGYEQYF. V and J are TRBV4-3 and TRBJ2-7. This CDR3 is built from 15 residues. The V gene's germline CDR1 is LGHNA and CDR2 YSLEER.